The 24 T cell receptor beta chains below all came from one sample that was sequenced in a study of T cells in Graves' hyperthyroidism and ophthalmopathy. RNA transcripts provided the source from which TCR beta CDR3 regions were amplified. When the TCR CDR3 underwent first-round RT-PCR, the HTBI primer set was used. Using its own MiXCR run on the multiplex PCR reads, TCRdb lists one record per CDR3 protein. There are hundreds of thousands of distinct CDR3 sequences in the sample; 14% occur only once, and roughly 10% lies in the top ten. The sample was blood. These receptors all stem from a young woman with Graves' hyperthyroidism.

This clonotype was detected many times. The chain is built from TRBV7-9 and TRBJ2-3; D is ambiguous. This CDR3 comprises 12 residues. V was pared by 3 bases and J by 6 bases, with 7 bases between. Germline-derived CDR1 and CDR2 are SEHNR and FQNEAQ (reference sequence). In nucleotides, the CDR3 is TGTGCCAGCAGCTTGGCTTGGGATACGCAGTATTTT. Protein: CASSLAWDTQYF.

This clonotype was observed at least ten times. The V gene is TRBV12-3 or TRBV12-4, the J gene TRBJ2-6; D gene ambiguous. This CDR3 contains 15 residues. The V end lost 7 bases, the J end lost 0 bases, and 10 bases lay between the germline ends. The CDR3 protein is CASTPVISGANVLTF. The DNA for the CDR3 is TGTGCCAGCACCCCAGTAATCTCTGGGGCCAACGTCCTGACTTTC.

This clonotype appeared many times. The CDR3 protein is CSARGRNQPQHF. In DNA form, the CDR3 reads TGCAGTGCTAGAGGACGGAATCAGCCCCAGCATTTT. The chain carries TRBV20-1 and TRBJ1-5, with D hard to call. The CDR3 sequence is 12 residues long. The germline V gene encodes CDR1 DFQATT and CDR2 SNEGSKA (reference sequence). V was shortened by 1 base and J by 4 bases, with 5 bases between the two germline ends.

This clonotype was recorded only once. The chain combines TRBV19 with TRBJ1-5, with D unclear. The V gene's germline CDR1 is LNHDA and CDR2 SQIVND (reference sequence). Between the trimmed V and J ends, which lost 3 bases and 1 base, there was a span of 10 bases. The CDR3 runs 15 residues. CDR3 DNA sequence: TGTGCCAGTAGTATTTCGCCGGGGAGCAATCAGCCCCAGCATTTT. Its protein product is CASSISPGSNQPQHF.

This chain links TRBV9 with TRBJ2-5, with TRBD2 matching 7 bases. Germline CDR1 is SGDLS and CDR2 is YYNGEE. CDR3 length equals 14 residues. After removal of 4 bases from V and 6 bases from J, the junction contained 9 bases not matched to a gene. The CDR3 DNA reads TGTGCCAGCAGCCCGGGGGGTAGCGCGCAGACCCAGTACTTC. Amino acid sequence: CASSPGGSAQTQYF.

The V call is TRBV11-2, the J call TRBJ1-1; D ambiguous. The V end lost 5 bases, the J end lost 0 bases, and 13 bases lay between the germline ends. Germline V gene sequence: CDR1 SGHAT, CDR2 FQNNGV. The CDR3 is made up of 15 amino acids. The DNA of the CDR3 is TGTGCCAGCAGCCAAGTACGTAGGGTGAACACTGAAGCTTTCTTT. Its translation: CASSQVRRVNTEAFF.

In its sample, this clonotype was seen many times. This chain links TRBV7-8 with TRBJ2-1; D not certain. The germline V gene encodes CDR1 SGHVS and CDR2 FQNEAQ. Trimming removed 1 base at V and 0 bases at J, with 10 bases between. This CDR3 contains 16 residues. The CDR3 is CASSLDGFRSYNEQFF. The CDR3 DNA sequence: TGTGCCAGCAGCTTAGACGGATTTCGCTCCTACAATGAGCAGTTCTTC.

The chain couples TRBV14 to TRBJ2-5, with D perhaps given as TRBD1 or TRBD2 (6 bases each). The CDR3 runs to 17 residues. CDR1 is SGHDN, CDR2 FVKESK, per germline. Trimming left V 1 base short and J 5 bases short, with 20 bases between. The CDR3 region is CASSQGPYREVGETQYF. The CDR3 DNA follows: TGTGCCAGCAGCCAAGGGCCCTACAGGGAGGTTGGGGAGACCCAGTACTTC.

This clonotype occurred many times. The chain employs TRBV20-1 and TRBJ1-1, with D tentatively TRBD1 (6 bases). The CDR3 spans 15 residues. Per germline, CDR1 DFQATT and CDR2 SNEGSKA (reference sequence). V lost 0 bases, J lost 5 bases, and 16 bases lay in between. DNA of the CDR3: TGCAGTGCTAGAGATCCAGGGGTAGGGAAAACTGAAGCTTTCTTT. It encodes CSARDPGVGKTEAFF.

This clonotype was detected ten times or more. V and J are TRBV20-1 and TRBJ2-7; TRBD2 matches at 7 bases. The germline V gene encodes CDR1 DFQATT and CDR2 SNEGSKA (reference sequence). Trimming took 0 bases from V and 1 from J; bases not matched to a gene: 9. This CDR3 is built from 16 residues. CDR3 DNA sequence: TGCAGTGCTAGAGATTTGGGAGGACTAGAATCCTACGAGCAGTACTTC. This codes for CSARDLGGLESYEQYF.

This clonotype was seen a handful of times. The gene calls are TRBV20-1 and TRBJ2-1; tentatively, D is TRBD1 or TRBD2 (5 bases each). The V gene lost 0 bases and the J gene lost 4 bases, with 16 bases spanning the gap. The V gene's germline CDR1 is DFQATT and CDR2 SNEGSKA (reference sequence). The CDR3 is 16 amino acids. CDR3 bases: TGCAGTGCTAGAGATCCGGGGCGGGTTTTTTACAATGAGCAGTTCTTC. This gives the protein CSARDPGRVFYNEQFF.

This clonotype was picked up a small number of times. DNA for the CDR3: TGTGCCAGCAGCTCTCCTTCCCCTAACTATGGCTACACCTTC. As protein: CASSSPSPNYGYTF. The rearrangement joins TRBV7-2 to TRBJ1-2; D is uncertain. CDR1 is SGHTA and CDR2 is FQGNSA in the germline V gene. This CDR3 is 14 amino acids long. Trimming took off 4 bases at V and 0 bases at J, with 9 bases between the two ends.

V gene TRBV9 combines with J gene TRBJ2-5; D ambiguous. Trimming stripped 2 bases from V and 0 bases from J, with 5 bases between. CDR3 length equals 13 residues. Germline V CDR1 and CDR2: SGDLS, YYNGEE. CDR3 in amino acids: CASSVGYQETQYF. The DNA of the CDR3 is TGTGCCAGCAGCGTGGGCTACCAAGAGACCCAGTACTTC. Using reference TRBV9 and TRBJ2-5 for the parts outside the CDR3, the full variable domain is DSGVTQTPKHLITATGQRVTLRCSPRSGDLSVYWYQQSLDQGLQFLIQYYNGEERAKGNILERFSAQQFPDLHSELNLSSLELGDSALYFCASSVGYQETQYFGPGTRLLVL.

This clonotype turned up a few times. The chain recombines TRBV24-1 with TRBJ1-1; D is unclear. The CDR3 totals 12 residues. V lost 4 bases and J lost 6, with 8 bases in between. Germline values: CDR1 KGHDR, CDR2 SFDVKD. CDR3 sequence: CATSDGGPEAFF. Written as DNA, the CDR3 is TGTGCCACCAGTGACGGCGGCCCTGAAGCTTTCTTT.

This clonotype was counted at least ten times. The CDR3 coding sequence is TGTGCCAGCAGCGTGAGGACTAGCGCTAGGCATGAGCAGTTCTTC. This translates into CASSVRTSARHEQFF. V and J are TRBV9 and TRBJ2-1, with 9 positions matching TRBD2. CDR1 is SGDLS, CDR2 YYNGEE, per germline. V shed 2 bases and J 8 bases; nucleotides not matched to a gene: 8. The CDR3 has 15 amino acids. Filled out from reference TRBV9 and TRBJ2-1, the complete variable domain reads DSGVTQTPKHLITATGQRVTLRCSPRSGDLSVYWYQQSLDQGLQFLIQYYNGEERAKGNILERFSAQQFPDLHSELNLSSLELGDSALYFCASSVRTSARHEQFFGPGTRLTVL.

This clonotype was seen at least ten times. V and J are TRBV20-1 and TRBJ2-1; perhaps D is TRBD1 or TRBD2 (5 bases each). V was cut by 0 bases and J by 4 bases, with 16 bases left in between. Germline values: CDR1 DFQATT, CDR2 SNEGSKA (reference sequence). The CDR3 consists of 16 residues. CDR3: CSARDPTRGVYNEQFF. Written as DNA, the CDR3 is TGCAGTGCTAGAGATCCGACGAGGGGAGTTTACAATGAGCAGTTCTTC.

This clonotype was picked up a small number of times. It is unclear where the CDR3 begins or ends on the DNA, so no DNA is shown, and the CDR3 is as TCRdb lists it. The CDR3 loop is CAVLRGKSTGELFF. V is TRBV2 and J is TRBJ2-2; the table's D call, TRBD1, has no DNA check behind it. Germline CDR1 SNHLY, CDR2 FYNNEI. Counting both end residues, the CDR3 totals 14 amino acids.

This clonotype was recorded a few times. The chain is built from TRBV5-4 and TRBJ2-3; 10 positions agree with TRBD2. The CDR3 consists of 15 residues. J lost 4 bases, V lost 5 bases, and 7 bases had no gene match. Germline values: CDR1 SGHNT, CDR2 YYREEE (reference sequence). This CDR3 reads CASRAASGSSDTQYF. DNA of the CDR3: TGTGCCAGCAGAGCGGCTAGCGGGAGTTCAGATACGCAGTATTTT.

This clonotype appeared many times. The chain uses TRBV6-1 and TRBJ2-7; 7 nucleotides line up with TRBD2. There are 13 residues in the CDR3. The trim removed 10 bases at V and 2 bases at J, leaving 8 bases unmatched. Germline assignment: CDR1 MNHNS and CDR2 SASEGT. CDR3 sequence: CATSTAGTYEQYF. CDR3 DNA: TGTGCCACCTCGACAGCGGGGACCTACGAGCAGTACTTC.

Ten or more counts support this clonotype. The rearrangement uses TRBV12-3 or TRBV12-4 and TRBJ2-2; 7 nucleotides line up with TRBD2. V lost 3 bases, J lost 6 bases, and 10 bases stayed unmatched. This CDR3 has 16 residues. The CDR3 nucleotides read TGTGCCAGCAGTTTCACCTCAGCGGGAAGGTCCGGGGAGCTGTTTTTT. Its protein is CASSFTSAGRSGELFF.

This clonotype turned up a few times. The genes are TRBV10-3 and TRBJ1-3; D is ambiguous. The CDR3 has 16 residues. V was trimmed by 3 bases and J by 0 bases, leaving 12 bases between them. CDR1 is ENHRY and CDR2 is SYGVKD in the germline V gene. The CDR3 here is CAISEWPGPSGNTIYF. In DNA form, the CDR3 reads TGTGCCATCAGTGAATGGCCTGGCCCCTCTGGAAACACCATATATTTT.

This chain connects TRBV6-5 to TRBJ1-2; D remains unclear. The V gene's germline CDR1 is MNHEY and CDR2 SVGAGI. This CDR3 is 19 amino acids long. Trimming removed 0 bases from V and 3 bases from J, with 23 bases in between. The CDR3 protein is CASSYSNPWGVVVDYGYTF. CDR3 in DNA: TGTGCCAGCAGTTACTCGAACCCTTGGGGAGTTGTTGTTGACTATGGCTACACCTTC.

This clonotype was seen more than once but under ten times. This chain links TRBV12-3 or TRBV12-4 with TRBJ2-5, with unresolved D. V was pared by 6 bases and J by 1 base, with 9 bases between. The CDR3 contains 13 residues. CDR3 sequence: CASRVSPQETQYF. CDR3 bases: TGTGCCAGCAGAGTAAGCCCCCAAGAGACCCAGTACTTC.

V usage is TRBV7-9 and J usage is TRBJ2-2; TRBD2 agrees at 13 bases. CDR3 size: 19 residues. With 1 base clipped from V and 1 base from J, the junction kept 6 bases outside the gene matches. The germline CDR1 and CDR2 sequences are SEHNR and FQNEAQ (reference sequence). In nucleotides, the CDR3 is TGTGCCAGCAGCTTAGTTTTATGGACTAGCGGGAGGAACACCGGGGAGCTGTTTTTT. Its translation: CASSLVLWTSGRNTGELFF. Based on the CDR3 plus reference TRBV7-9 and TRBJ2-2, the full variable domain is DTGVSQNPRHKITKRGQNVTFRCDPISEHNRLYWYRQTLGQGPEFLTYFQNEAQLEKSRLLSDRFSAERPKGSFSTLEIQRTEQGDSAMYLCASSLVLWTSGRNTGELFFGEGSRLTVL.